The 29 T cell receptor beta chains listed next were all sequenced from one sample in a study of cytomegalovirus exposure and HLA in healthy donors. The data were produced by immunoSEQ multiplex PCR, yet TCRdb's version contains in-frame clones alone and is incomplete. Altogether 140,000 or so clones are present, about 87% being singletons, with the ten largest covering 4.5% to 5.5%. Sequences were obtained from PBMCs. The receptor set was obtained from a man between 18 and 35 years old in good health and CMV-seropositive.

This clone was detected only a few times. This chain connects TRBV30 to TRBJ1-2; D gene ambiguous. The V end lost 0 bases, the J end lost 7 bases, and 9 bases lay between the germline ends. CDR1 is GTSNPN and CDR2 is SVGIG in the germline V gene (reference sequence). The CDR3 loop spans 12 amino acids. The CDR3 is CAWSVGSPGYTF. The CDR3, as DNA: TGTGCCTGGAGTGTGGGGAGCCCTGGCTACACCTTC.

The rearrangement joins TRBV27 to TRBJ2-2; 8 bases align to TRBD1. The CDR3 is 16 residues long. Germline V lookup: CDR1 MNHEY, CDR2 SMNVEV (reference sequence). Trimming cost V 3 bases and J 2 bases; bases outside gene matches: 5. The CDR3 reads CASSFWTGTNTGELFF. For the CDR3, the DNA is TGTGCCAGCAGTTTTTGGACAGGGACTAACACCGGGGAGCTGTTTTTT.

This clone was found once. The V call is TRBV10-2, the J call TRBJ2-1; TRBD1 aligns across 8 bases. Losses at the gene ends were 7 bases for V and 5 bases for J; bases not matched to a gene: 7. Per the germline V gene, CDR1 is WSHSY and CDR2 is SAAADI. The CDR3 extends over 14 amino acids. The CDR3 sequence is CASTARTGNNEQFF. DNA for the CDR3: TGCGCCAGCACCGCTCGGACAGGGAACAATGAGCAGTTCTTC.

The rearrangement joins TRBV21-1 to TRBJ2-7; the tabulated D call, TRBD1, remains unverified against the DNA. TRBV21-1 is flagged as a pseudogene. This CDR3 comprises 14 residues. Here the CDR3 DNA reads TGTGCCAGCAACGAGACAGGGGTCCCCAGGGAGCAGTACTTC. The encoded protein is CASNETGVPREQYF.

CDR3: CASSPGTANTGELFF. The CDR3 nucleotides are TGCGCCAGCAGCCCGGGGACAGCGAACACCGGGGAGCTGTTTTTT. V gene TRBV5-1 combines with J gene TRBJ2-2; 7 bases are shared with TRBD1. This CDR3 contains 15 residues. Germline V gene sequence: CDR1 SGHRS, CDR2 YFSETQ. Trimming took 4 bases from V and 0 from J; bases not matched to a gene: 3.

The V and J genes are TRBV15 and TRBJ2-4; TRBD1 aligns across 7 bases. The junction had 7 bases not matched to a gene; V was cut back by 4 bases and J by 7 bases. The CDR3 loop spans 14 amino acids. The germline V gene encodes CDR1 LNHNV and CDR2 YYDKDF (reference sequence). Here the CDR3 DNA reads TGTGCCACCAGCACAAACAGGGGACGGAACATTCAGTACTTC. This codes for CATSTNRGRNIQYF.

The chain joins TRBV6-6 to TRBJ2-3, with a tentative D call TRBD1 (6 bases). The CDR3 extends over 14 amino acids. Between the trimmed V and J ends, which lost 7 bases and 2 bases, there was a span of 13 bases. Germline V CDR1 and CDR2: MNHNY, SVGAGI (reference sequence). The CDR3 sequence is CASTSTGTTDTQYF. DNA of the CDR3: TGTGCCAGCACCTCGACAGGCACCACAGATACGCAGTATTTT.

The chain uses TRBV6-5 and TRBJ2-7, with TRBD2 matching 7 bases. The CDR3 spans 15 residues. Germline CDR1 and CDR2: MNHEY and SVGAGI. The V segment lost 2 bases and the J segment 2 bases; nucleotides outside the gene matches: 6. As DNA, the CDR3 is TGTGCCAGCAGTTACGGGGCGGGAGAGGCCTACGAGCAGTACTTC. Translated, it gives CASSYGAGEAYEQYF.

The chain joins TRBV5-1 to TRBJ1-1, with D possibly TRBD1 on 5 matching bases. CDR1 SGHRS and CDR2 YFSETQ come from the germline V gene. Trimming removed 6 bases at V and 0 bases at J, with 18 bases between. This CDR3 has 16 amino acids. The CDR3 region is CASTKRPGVMNTEAFF. The CDR3 nucleotides read TGCGCCAGCACCAAACGACCGGGGGTAATGAACACTGAAGCTTTCTTT. Filled out from reference TRBV5-1 and TRBJ1-1, the complete variable domain reads KAGVTQTPRYLIKTRGQQVTLSCSPISGHRSVSWYQQTPGQGLQFLFEYFSETQRNKGNFPGRFSGRQFSNSRSEMNVSTLELGDSALYLCASTKRPGVMNTEAFFGQGTRLTVV.

This sequence joins TRBV16 and TRBJ1-5, with D perhaps matching TRBD1 (6 bases). V was shortened by 4 bases and J by 7 bases, with 17 bases between the two germline ends. This CDR3 is built from 15 residues. Germline CDR1 KGHSY, CDR2 FQNENV. CDR3 region: CASSRNYRQGQPQHF. The CDR3 DNA is TGTGCCAGCAGCCGAAATTATAGGCAGGGGCAGCCCCAGCATTTT.

The chain links TRBV6-6 to TRBJ2-2, with TRBD1 as a possible D gene (6 bases). This CDR3 has 14 amino acids. The V and J ends lost 10 bases and 6 bases respectively, with 18 bases between them. CDR1 and CDR2 from the germline V gene are MNHNY and SVGAGI (reference sequence). The CDR3, as DNA: TGTGCCACCCGAGACAGGCGGGTTTCCGGGGAGCTGTTTTTT. Amino acid sequence: CATRDRRVSGELFF.

V gene TRBV18 combines with J gene TRBJ1-6; tentative D call: TRBD1 (6 bases). The V and J ends lost 3 bases and 6 bases respectively, with 15 bases between them. The CDR3 spans 16 residues. Germline V gene sequence: CDR1 KGHSH, CDR2 LQKENI. The CDR3 DNA reads as TGTGCCAGCTCACCTCCCGGGGGGGGCGGTAATTCACCCCTCCACTTT. The encoded protein is CASSPPGGGGNSPLHF.

The chain recombines TRBV27 with TRBJ2-1, with 11 bases that match TRBD2. The V segment lost 5 bases and the J segment 2 bases; nucleotides outside the gene matches: 2. The germline CDR1 and CDR2 sequences are MNHEY and SMNVEV (reference sequence). The CDR3 is made up of 15 amino acids. CDR3 loop: CASSPLAGAYNEQFF. Here the CDR3 DNA reads TGTGCCAGCAGTCCACTAGCGGGGGCCTACAATGAGCAGTTCTTC.

This chain uses TRBV19 with TRBJ1-1; D is uncertain. Germline-derived CDR1 and CDR2 are LNHDA and SQIVND (reference sequence). V dropped 1 base and J dropped 7 bases, with 7 bases sitting between them. This CDR3 has 12 residues. The CDR3 DNA reads TGTGCCAGTAGTATAGGACTGGTTGAAGCTTTCTTT. As protein: CASSIGLVEAFF.

The chain is built from TRBV6-1 and TRBJ1-2; TRBD1 is a possible D gene (6 bases). The CDR3 runs 13 residues. Per the germline V gene, CDR1 is MNHNS and CDR2 is SASEGT. V was cut by 2 bases and J by 8 bases, with 12 bases left in between. In DNA form, the CDR3 reads TGTGCCAGCAGTGAATTGGGGGCGCGGGGCTACACCTTC. Encoded protein: CASSELGARGYTF.

The rearrangement joins TRBV10-1 to TRBJ1-1; TRBD1 is a possible D gene (5 bases). The V end was cut by 5 bases, the J end by 4 bases, with 11 bases between. Germline CDR1 is WNHNN and CDR2 is SYGVQD (reference sequence). CDR3 length: 13 amino acids. DNA for the CDR3: TGCGCCAGCAGTCAGGGTTTATCCACTGAAGCTTTCTTT. It is translated as CASSQGLSTEAFF.

CDR3 DNA sequence: TGTGCCAGCAGTGAACAAGGACAGGGCGTAGCCCGCTACAATGAGCAGTTCTTC. Protein sequence: CASSEQGQGVARYNEQFF. The V and J genes are TRBV6-1 and TRBJ2-1; 8 bases map to TRBD1. J was trimmed by 3 bases and V by 2 bases; bases with no gene match: 12. The CDR3 contains 18 residues. The germline V gene has CDR1 MNHNS and CDR2 SASEGT.

Points on this clone: Other nucleotide sequences in the sample specify the same CDR3. CDR3 protein: CASSSGQGRETQYF. The CDR3 DNA sequence: TGCGCCAGCAGCTCCGGACAGGGGCGAGAGACCCAGTACTTC. This chain connects TRBV5-1 to TRBJ2-5, with 9 bases that match TRBD1. The length of the CDR3 is 14 residues. The ends lost 3 bases at V and 4 bases at J; junction bases unmatched: 4. The V gene's germline CDR1 is SGHRS and CDR2 YFSETQ.

This chain joins TRBV28 and TRBJ1-2; D perhaps matches TRBD1 (6 bases). This CDR3 region has 12 residues. In germline, CDR1 is MDHEN, CDR2 SYDVKM. Trimming cost V 5 bases and J 4 bases, with 8 bases left between them. CDR3 sequence (DNA): TGTGCCAGCAGTCGAGGGGGCTATGGCTACACCTTC. Translated: CASSRGGYGYTF.

The chain links TRBV5-4 to TRBJ2-3, with TRBD2 matching 14 bases. This CDR3 has 16 residues. With 9 bases clipped from V and 5 bases from J, the junction kept 11 bases outside the gene matches. Germline CDR1 is SGHNT and CDR2 is YYREEE (reference sequence). The CDR3 loop is CATGTSGGLFGDTQYF. CDR3 DNA: TGTGCCACCGGGACTAGCGGGGGCCTGTTTGGAGATACGCAGTATTTT. The variable domain in full, with the rest retrieved from reference TRBV5-4 and TRBJ2-3, is ETGVTQSPTHLIKTRGQQVTLRCSSQSGHNTVSWYQQALGQGPQFIFQYYREEENGRGNFPPRFSGLQFPNYSSELNVNALELDDSALYLCATGTSGGLFGDTQYFGPGTRLTVL.

This rearrangement joins TRBV19 to TRBJ2-5, with 9 bases aligning to TRBD1. The junction had 4 bases not matched to a gene; V was cut back by 3 bases and J by 2 bases. The CDR3 runs 15 residues. Germline V gene data show CDR1 as LNHDA and CDR2 as SQIVND (reference sequence). CDR3 DNA sequence: TGTGCCAGTAGTATGTGGACAGGGGTTCAAGAGACCCAGTACTTC. Translating it yields CASSMWTGVQETQYF.

This chain joins TRBV30 and TRBJ2-2; weak D call: TRBD2 (6 bases). The V end lost 7 bases, the J end lost 2 bases, and 14 bases lay between the germline ends. Germline V lookup: CDR1 GTSNPN, CDR2 SVGIG (reference sequence). The CDR3 has 14 residues. This CDR3 is CALQRALNTGELFF. CDR3 nucleotides: TGTGCCTTGCAGCGGGCTCTCAACACCGGGGAGCTGTTTTTT.

This chain links TRBV10-3 with TRBJ2-1, with 9 bases lining up with TRBD1. The CDR3 loop spans 14 amino acids. Germline loops: CDR1 ENHRY, CDR2 SYGVKD. The trim removed 8 bases at V and 8 bases at J, leaving 10 bases unmatched. The CDR3 DNA reads TGTGCCATCTCTGCCGGGACAGGGCTCCATGAGCAGTTCTTC. Its translation: CAISAGTGLHEQFF.

The chain couples TRBV29-1 to TRBJ1-1; D is uncertain. V lost 3 bases and J lost 0, with 5 bases in between. Germline V gives CDR1 SQVTM, CDR2 ANQGSEA. This CDR3 has 12 residues. CDR3 sequence reads: CSVDRMNTEAFF. The CDR3, as DNA: TGCAGCGTTGACAGAATGAACACTGAAGCTTTCTTT.

This clone was observed a few times. The rearrangement links TRBV6-1 to TRBJ1-3; TRBD1 matches at 7 bases. V shed 6 bases and J 4 bases; nucleotides not matched to a gene: 6. Germline CDR1 reads MNHNS; CDR2 reads SASEGT. The CDR3 contains 14 residues. CDR3 nucleotides: TGTGCCAGCAGAGCAACGGGACAGGGAAACACCATATATTTT. It encodes CASRATGQGNTIYF.

The gene calls are TRBV7-9 and TRBJ1-1, with a possible D match to TRBD1 (5 bases). CDR1 is SEHNR and CDR2 is FQNEAQ in the germline V gene (reference sequence). The CDR3 contains 16 residues. V was pared by 1 base and J by 4 bases, with 16 bases between. The CDR3 here is CASSLEGLQGGTEAFF. The CDR3 region has the DNA TGTGCCAGCAGCTTAGAGGGACTCCAGGGAGGCACTGAAGCTTTCTTT.

The chain combines TRBV5-1 with TRBJ1-2, with no clear D. V was cut by 4 bases and J by 6 bases, with 7 bases left in between. The CDR3 length is 11 residues. Germline values: CDR1 SGHRS, CDR2 YFSETQ. CDR3 sequence: CASSQQDGYTF. The CDR3 DNA reads TGCGCCAGCAGCCAACAAGATGGCTACACCTTC.

The chain links TRBV21-1 to TRBJ2-2; the tabulated D call, TRBD2, remains unverified against the DNA. TRBV21-1 is an annotated pseudogene. The length of the CDR3 is 16 residues. The CDR3 DNA is TGTGCCAGCAGCAGGACTAGCGGGGAGAACACCGGGGAGCTGTTTTTT. Its protein product is CASSRTSGENTGELFF.

V and J are TRBV2 and TRBJ1-5; 7 positions match TRBD1. This CDR3 comprises 14 residues. The germline CDR1 and CDR2 sequences are SNHLY and FYNNEI. The V gene end was trimmed by 6 bases and the J gene end by 3 bases; junction bases not matched to a gene: 5. This chain's CDR3 is CASRADRNNQPQHF. CDR3 in DNA: TGTGCCAGCAGGGCGGACAGGAACAATCAGCCCCAGCATTTT.